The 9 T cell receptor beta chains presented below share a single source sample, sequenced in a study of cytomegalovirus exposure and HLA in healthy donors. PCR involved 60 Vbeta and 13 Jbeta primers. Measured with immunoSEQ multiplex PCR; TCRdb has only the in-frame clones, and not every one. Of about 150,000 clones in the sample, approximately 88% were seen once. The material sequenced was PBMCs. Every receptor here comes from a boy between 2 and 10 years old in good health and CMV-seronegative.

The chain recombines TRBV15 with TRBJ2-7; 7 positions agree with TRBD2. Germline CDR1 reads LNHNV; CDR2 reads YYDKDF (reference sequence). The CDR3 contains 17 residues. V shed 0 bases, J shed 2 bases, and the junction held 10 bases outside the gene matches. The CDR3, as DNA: TGTGCCACCAGCAGAGAGGGCGGGAGTGGCCTAACCTACGAGCAGTACTTC. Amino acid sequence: CATSREGGSGLTYEQYF.

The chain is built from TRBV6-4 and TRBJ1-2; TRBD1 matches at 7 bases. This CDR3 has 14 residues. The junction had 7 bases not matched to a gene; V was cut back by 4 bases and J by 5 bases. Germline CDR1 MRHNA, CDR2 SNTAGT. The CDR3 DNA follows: TGTGCCAGCAGTGTAGTTGGCAGGGGGTATGGCTACACCTTC. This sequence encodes CASSVVGRGYGYTF.

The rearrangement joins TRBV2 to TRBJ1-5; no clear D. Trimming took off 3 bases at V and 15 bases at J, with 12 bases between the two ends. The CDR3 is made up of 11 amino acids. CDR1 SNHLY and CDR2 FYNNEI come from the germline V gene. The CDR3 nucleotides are TGTGCCAGCAGTGAGAGTTGGCGGATGCATTTT. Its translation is CASSESWRMHF.

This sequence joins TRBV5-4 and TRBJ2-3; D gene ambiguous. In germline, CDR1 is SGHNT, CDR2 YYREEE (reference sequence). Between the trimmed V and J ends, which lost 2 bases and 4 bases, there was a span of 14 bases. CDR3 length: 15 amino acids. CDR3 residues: CASSLLLNGADTQYF. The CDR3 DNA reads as TGTGCCAGCAGCTTACTTTTGAATGGTGCAGATACGCAGTATTTT.

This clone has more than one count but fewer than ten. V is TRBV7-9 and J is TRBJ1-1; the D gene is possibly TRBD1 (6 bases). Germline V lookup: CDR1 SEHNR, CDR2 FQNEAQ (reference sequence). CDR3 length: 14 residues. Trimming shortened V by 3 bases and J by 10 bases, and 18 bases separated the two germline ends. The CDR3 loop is CASSFNRASVGAFF. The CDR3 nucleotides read TGTGCCAGCAGCTTTAACAGGGCATCGGTAGGAGCTTTCTTT.

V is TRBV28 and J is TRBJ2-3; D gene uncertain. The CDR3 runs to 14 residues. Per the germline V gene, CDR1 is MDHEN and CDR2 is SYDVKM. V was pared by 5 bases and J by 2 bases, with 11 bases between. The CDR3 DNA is TGTGCCAGCAGTACTCATATCGACACAGATACGCAGTATTTT. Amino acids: CASSTHIDTDTQYF.

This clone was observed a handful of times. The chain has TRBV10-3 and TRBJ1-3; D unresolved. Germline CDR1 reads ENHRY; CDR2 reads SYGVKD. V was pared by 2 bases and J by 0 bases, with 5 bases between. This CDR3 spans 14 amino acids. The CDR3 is CAISEAGSGNTIYF. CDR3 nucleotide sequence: TGTGCCATCAGTGAGGCAGGCTCTGGAAACACCATATATTTT.

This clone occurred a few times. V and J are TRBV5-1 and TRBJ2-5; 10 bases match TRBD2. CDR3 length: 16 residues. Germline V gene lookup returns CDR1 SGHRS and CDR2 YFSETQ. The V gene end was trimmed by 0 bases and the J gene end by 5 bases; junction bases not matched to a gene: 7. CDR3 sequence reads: CASSLAGSSGGETQYF. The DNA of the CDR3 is TGCGCCAGCAGCTTGGCCGGCTCTAGCGGGGGTGAGACCCAGTACTTC. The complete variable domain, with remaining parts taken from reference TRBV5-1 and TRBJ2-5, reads KAGVTQTPRYLIKTRGQQVTLSCSPISGHRSVSWYQQTPGQGLQFLFEYFSETQRNKGNFPGRFSGRQFSNSRSEMNVSTLELGDSALYLCASSLAGSSGGETQYFGPGTRLLVL.

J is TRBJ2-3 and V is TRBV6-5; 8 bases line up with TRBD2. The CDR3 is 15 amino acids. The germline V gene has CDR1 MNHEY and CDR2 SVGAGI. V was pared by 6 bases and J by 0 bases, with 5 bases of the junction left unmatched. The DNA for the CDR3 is TGTGCCAGCAGACCTGGACTAGCTAGCACAGATACGCAGTATTTT. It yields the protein CASRPGLASTDTQYF.